The clone carrying this TCR beta chain showed up just a few times. These data are taken from a study of spatial heterogeneity in lung cancer. Study information: The library had UMIs, and each TCR and UMI pair averaged more than ten raw reads.

TCRdb ran MiXCR on the 5' RACE reads and lists one entry per CDR3 protein. This table has around 87,000 distinct CDR3 sequences, less than 15% appearing once. Germline CDR1 and CDR2: MDHEN and SYDVKM. The CDR3 loop spans 13 amino acids. V lost 2 bases to trimming and J lost 12 bases, with 14 bases between them. Time point defined: sample taken at primary tumor resection. In each case, whole RNA from tumor, nontumor lung or frozen PBMC was sequenced unsorted. Sample: PBMCs, taken at surgery. V usage is TRBV28 and J usage is TRBJ2-1; tentatively, D is TRBD1 (5 bases). The receptor was isolated from a male donor with early-stage non-small cell lung cancer. The CDR3 is CASSLISQGVQFF. In DNA, the CDR3 is TGTGCCAGCAGTTTAATCAGTCAGGGTGTGCAGTTCTTC.